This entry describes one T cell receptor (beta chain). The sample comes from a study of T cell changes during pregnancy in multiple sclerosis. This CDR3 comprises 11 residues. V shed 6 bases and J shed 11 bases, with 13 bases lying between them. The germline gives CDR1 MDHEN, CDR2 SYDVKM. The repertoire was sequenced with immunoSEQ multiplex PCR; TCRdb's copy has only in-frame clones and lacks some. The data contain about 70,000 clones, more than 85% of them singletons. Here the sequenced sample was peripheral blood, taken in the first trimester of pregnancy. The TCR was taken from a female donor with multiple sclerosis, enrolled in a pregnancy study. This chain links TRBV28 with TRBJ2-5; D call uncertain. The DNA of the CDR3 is TGTGCCAGCAGCCCCCTAGAGGAGCAGTACTTC. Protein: CASSPLEEQYF.